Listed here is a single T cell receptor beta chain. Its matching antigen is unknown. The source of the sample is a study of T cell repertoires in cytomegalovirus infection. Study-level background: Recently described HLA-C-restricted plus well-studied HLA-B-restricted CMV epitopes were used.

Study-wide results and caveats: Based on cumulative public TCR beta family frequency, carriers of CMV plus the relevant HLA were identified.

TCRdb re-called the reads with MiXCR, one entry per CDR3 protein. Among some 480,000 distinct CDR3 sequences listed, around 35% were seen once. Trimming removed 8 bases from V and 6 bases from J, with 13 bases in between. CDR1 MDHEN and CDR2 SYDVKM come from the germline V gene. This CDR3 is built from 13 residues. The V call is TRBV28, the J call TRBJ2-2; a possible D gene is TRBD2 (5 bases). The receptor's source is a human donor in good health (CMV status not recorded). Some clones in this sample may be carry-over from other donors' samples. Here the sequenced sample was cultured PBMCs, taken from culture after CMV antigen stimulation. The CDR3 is CASGIGSPGELFF. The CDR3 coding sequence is TGTGCCAGCGGGATTGGGAGCCCCGGGGAGCTGTTTTTT.